One sample yielded the 5 T cell receptor beta chains listed below, sequenced in a study of early T cells in non-severe SARS-CoV-2 infection. TCRdb re-analysed the 5' RACE reads in MiXCR, keeping a single row per CDR3 protein. The sample has tens of thousands of distinct CDR3 sequences, less than 15% seen once. Source: whole blood, taken at baseline. These receptors came from an adult who was a healthcare worker with PCR-confirmed SARS-CoV-2 infection or an uninfected control (not recorded which).

There are a few counts of this clonotype. This rearrangement joins TRBV7-3 to TRBJ2-5; 8 bases align to TRBD2. The germline V gene encodes CDR1 SGHTA and CDR2 FQGTGA. V shed 1 base and J 4 bases; nucleotides not matched to a gene: 5. The CDR3 runs to 15 residues. CDR3 nucleotides: TGTGCCAGCAGCTTAAACGGGAGGGTGGGAGAGACCCAGTACTTC. This encodes CASSLNGRVGETQYF.

The chain carries TRBV7-3 and TRBJ2-3, with a tentative D call TRBD2 (5 bases). Per germline, CDR1 SGHTA and CDR2 FQGTGA. The ends were cut back, 5 bases at V and 2 bases at J, with 8 bases in the middle. The CDR3 consists of 13 residues. CDR3 in amino acids: CASSPGNTDTQYF. For the CDR3, the DNA is TGTGCCAGCAGCCCCGGGAACACAGATACGCAGTATTTT.

The V and J genes are TRBV6-5 and TRBJ2-7; TRBD2 matches at 12 bases. The ends lost 4 bases at V and 3 bases at J; junction bases unmatched: 4. Germline lookup yields CDR1 MNHEY and CDR2 SVGAGI. The CDR3 length is 15 residues. The CDR3 sequence: CASSFRLAGVYEQYF. CDR3 DNA sequence: TGTGCCAGCAGTTTCAGACTAGCGGGAGTCTACGAGCAGTACTTC.

The chain links TRBV29-1 to TRBJ2-7; 7 bases map to TRBD1. This CDR3 is 14 amino acids long. Germline V lookup: CDR1 SQVTM, CDR2 ANQGSEA. The ends lost 3 bases at V and 4 bases at J; junction bases unmatched: 9. In nucleotides, the CDR3 is TGCAGCGTTGACCCGCAGGGGGATCCGTACGAGCAGTACTTC. Its translation: CSVDPQGDPYEQYF.

This clonotype has only a few counts. This chain uses TRBV7-8 with TRBJ2-3; D is possibly TRBD1 (5 bases). The length of the CDR3 is 16 residues. V lost 1 base and J lost 6, with 17 bases in between. In germline, CDR1 is SGHVS, CDR2 FQNEAQ. CDR3 protein: CASSLGQTVLGDTQYF. In nucleotides, the CDR3 is TGTGCCAGCAGCTTAGGACAGACAGTTTTAGGTGATACGCAGTATTTT.